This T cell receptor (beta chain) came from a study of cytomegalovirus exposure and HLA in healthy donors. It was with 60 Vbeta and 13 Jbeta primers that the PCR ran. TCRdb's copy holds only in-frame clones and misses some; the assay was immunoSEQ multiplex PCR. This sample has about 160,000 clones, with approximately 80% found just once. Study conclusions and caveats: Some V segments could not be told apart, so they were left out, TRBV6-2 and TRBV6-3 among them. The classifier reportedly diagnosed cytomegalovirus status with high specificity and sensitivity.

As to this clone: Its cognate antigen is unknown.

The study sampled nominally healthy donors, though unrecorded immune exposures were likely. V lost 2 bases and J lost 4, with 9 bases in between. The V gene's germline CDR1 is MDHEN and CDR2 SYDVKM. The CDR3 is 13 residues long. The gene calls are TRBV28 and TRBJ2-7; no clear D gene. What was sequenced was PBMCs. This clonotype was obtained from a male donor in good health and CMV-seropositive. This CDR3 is CASSLRHRYEQYF. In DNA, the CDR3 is TGTGCCAGCAGTTTAAGACACCGGTACGAGCAGTACTTC.